The 26 T cell receptor beta chains presented below share a single source sample, sequenced in a study of OX40 agonist ivuxolimab in advanced cancers. TCRdb keeps only in-frame clones here, not all; method: immunoSEQ multiplex PCR. The profile covers under 85,000 clones, with more than 75% appearing a single time and 0.2% to 0.3% taken by the ten largest. The sample here was CD4+ or CD8+ T cells sorted from blood, taken in a trial of the OX40 agonist ivuxolimab. The source is an adult with an advanced solid tumor such as melanoma, head and neck, liver or kidney cancer.

V usage is TRBV7-9 and J usage is TRBJ1-2; the D gene is possibly TRBD1 (5 bases). Germline CDR1 SEHNR, CDR2 FQNEAQ (reference sequence). The length of the CDR3 is 14 residues. Trimming cost V 2 bases and J 7 bases, with 14 bases left between them. In nucleotides, the CDR3 is TGTGCCAGCAGCTTAAGCGGTCAGGGATTTGGCTACACCTTC. Protein: CASSLSGQGFGYTF.

The rearrangement uses TRBV6-6 and TRBJ1-4, with D tentatively TRBD1 (6 bases). Germline CDR1 and CDR2: MNHNY and SVGAGI (reference sequence). Trimming removed 7 bases from V and 7 bases from J, with 10 bases in between. CDR3 length: 12 amino acids. CDR3 amino acids: CASTGAGEKLFF. For the CDR3, the DNA is TGTGCCAGCACGGGGGCCGGTGAAAAACTGTTTTTT.

This chain links TRBV10-3 with TRBJ1-2, with a weak D call TRBD1 (5 bases). Germline CDR1 ENHRY, CDR2 SYGVKD. The V end lost 11 bases, the J end lost 8 bases, and 18 bases lay between the germline ends. The CDR3 runs to 12 residues. This CDR3 is CASSGGAHGYTF. The CDR3 DNA is TGTGCCTCCTCGGGCGGGGCGCACGGCTACACCTTC.

The V gene is TRBV7-2, the J gene TRBJ2-2; no reliable D call. Between the trimmed V and J ends, which lost 1 base and 5 bases, there was a span of 8 bases. The CDR3 is made up of 14 amino acids. The germline CDR1 and CDR2 sequences are SGHTA and FQGNSA. The chain's CDR3 is CASSLGWSTGELFF. The CDR3 DNA follows: TGTGCCAGCAGCTTAGGATGGAGTACCGGGGAGCTGTTTTTT.

The rearrangement links TRBV28 to TRBJ2-3; D call uncertain. Germline V lookup: CDR1 MDHEN, CDR2 SYDVKM. This CDR3 has 14 residues. Trimming removed 5 bases from V and 1 base from J, with 10 bases in between. The CDR3 nucleotides are TGTGCCAGCAGTACCTCAAGACGCACAGATACGCAGTATTTT. This gives the protein CASSTSRRTDTQYF.

The genes are TRBV11-2 and TRBJ1-1; D gene ambiguous. V dropped 6 bases and J dropped 6 bases, with 17 bases sitting between them. Germline-derived CDR1 and CDR2 are SGHAT and FQNNGV. The CDR3 is 14 amino acids. Here the CDR3 DNA reads TGTGCCAGCAGTTATGTAGGGCTGTTCGCTGAAGCTTTCTTT. Encoded protein: CASSYVGLFAEAFF. The full variable domain, its missing parts supplied by reference TRBV11-2 and TRBJ1-1, is EAGVAQSPRYKIIEKRQSVAFWCNPISGHATLYWYQQILGQGPKLLIQFQNNGVVDDSQLPKDRFSAERLKGVDSTLKIQPAKLEDSAVYLCASSYVGLFAEAFFGQGTRLTVV.

This rearrangement joins TRBV28 to TRBJ1-5; the D gene is possibly TRBD1 (6 bases). This CDR3 is built from 15 residues. Germline V gene sequence: CDR1 MDHEN, CDR2 SYDVKM. The ends were cut back, 3 bases at V and 13 bases at J, with 22 bases in the middle. The CDR3 region is CASSLGGAMFGKQHF. CDR3 nucleotides: TGTGCCAGCAGTTTGGGGGGCGCAATGTTTGGGAAACAGCATTTT.

The chain employs TRBV6-1 and TRBJ2-7; D uncertain. The germline V gene has CDR1 MNHNS and CDR2 SASEGT. This CDR3 spans 13 amino acids. Trimming left V 3 bases short and J 1 base short, with 7 bases between. The CDR3 spells CASSDPISYEQYF. The CDR3 region has the DNA TGTGCCAGCAGTGACCCGATTTCCTACGAGCAGTACTTC.

The rearrangement joins TRBV28 to TRBJ2-7, with 7 bases identical to TRBD1. This CDR3 region has 15 residues. CDR1 is MDHEN and CDR2 is SYDVKM in the germline V gene. The J segment lost 6 bases and the V segment lost 7 bases, leaving 15 bases of the junction unmatched. CDR3 amino acids: CASTLRQGNLVEQYF. CDR3 sequence (DNA): TGTGCCAGCACCCTTCGACAGGGCAATTTAGTCGAGCAGTACTTC.

Here the CDR3 reads CASSRTGMNTEAFF. The CDR3 DNA is TGTGCCAGTAGTAGGACAGGCATGAACACTGAAGCTTTCTTT. This chain uses TRBV19 with TRBJ1-1; 7 bases are a match to TRBD1. The CDR3 is 14 residues long. The V and J ends lost 4 bases and 0 bases, in that order; junction bases with no gene match: 2. Germline V gene sequence: CDR1 LNHDA, CDR2 SQIVND (reference sequence).

This chain joins TRBV20-1 and TRBJ2-7; 7 bases are a match to TRBD1. The V and J ends lost 6 bases and 9 bases, in that order; junction bases with no gene match: 5. The CDR3 extends over 10 amino acids. Germline CDR1 and CDR2: DFQATT and SNEGSKA (reference sequence). The CDR3 spells CSARQGGQYF. In DNA form, the CDR3 reads TGCAGTGCAAGACAGGGTGGGCAGTACTTC.

The chain uses TRBV27 and TRBJ2-5; possibly TRBD2 for D (5 bases). In germline, CDR1 is MNHEY, CDR2 SMNVEV (reference sequence). The CDR3 spans 15 residues. Trimming pared 4 bases from V and 3 bases from J, leaving 15 bases between. CDR3 sequence: CASSSRSVGEETQYF. CDR3 coding DNA: TGTGCCAGCAGTTCACGTAGTGTGGGAGAAGAGACCCAGTACTTC.

This clone was picked up one time. V usage is TRBV5-1 and J usage is TRBJ2-1; 14 bases are a match to TRBD2. Germline values: CDR1 SGHRS, CDR2 YFSETQ. J was trimmed by 5 bases and V by 4 bases; bases with no gene match: 8. The CDR3 is made up of 17 amino acids. CDR3 DNA: TGCGCCAGCAGCCGGGGACTAGCGGGAGAGTTAGACAATGAGCAGTTCTTC. Protein sequence: CASSRGLAGELDNEQFF.

This clone was found once. This sequence joins TRBV28 and TRBJ2-7; 7 bases are shared with TRBD1. With 7 bases clipped from V and 4 bases from J, the junction kept 22 bases outside the gene matches. CDR3 length: 18 residues. Germline assignment: CDR1 MDHEN and CDR2 SYDVKM. The CDR3 loop reads CASMLPGTDHSRRYEQYF. The CDR3 nucleotides read TGTGCCAGCATGCTACCCGGGACAGATCATAGTAGACGATACGAGCAGTACTTC.

The chain combines TRBV5-1 with TRBJ1-2; 11 bases match TRBD1. Germline lookup yields CDR1 SGHRS and CDR2 YFSETQ. The CDR3 contains 17 residues. The ends lost 4 bases at V and 8 bases at J; junction bases unmatched: 16. The CDR3 nucleotides read TGCGCCAGCAGCCCTTTCGGGACAGGGGGAACGGGAGGCGGCTACACCTTC. Residues: CASSPFGTGGTGGGYTF.

The chain joins TRBV10-3 to TRBJ1-1, with a tentative D call TRBD1 (5 bases). The length of the CDR3 is 14 residues. The germline V gene has CDR1 ENHRY and CDR2 SYGVKD. The ends were cut back, 0 bases at V and 4 bases at J, with 9 bases in the middle. In DNA form, the CDR3 reads TGTGCCATCAGTGAGTCCCAGGGATCCACTGAAGCTTTCTTT. Amino acid sequence: CAISESQGSTEAFF.

This clone is a singleton in its sample. The J gene is TRBJ2-3, the V gene TRBV7-9; 9 nucleotides line up with TRBD1. Unmatched junction bases numbered 4, after V lost 3 bases and J lost 3 bases. Per the germline V gene, CDR1 is SEHNR and CDR2 is FQNEAQ (reference sequence). The length of the CDR3 is 15 residues. This chain's CDR3 is CASSLGDRATDTQYF. The CDR3 nucleotides read TGTGCCAGCAGCTTGGGGGACAGGGCTACAGATACGCAGTATTTT.

The chain links TRBV7-2 to TRBJ1-5, with D unresolved. The CDR3 length is 12 residues. V was clipped by 1 base and J by 5 bases, with 3 bases between them. Germline V CDR1 and CDR2: SGHTA, FQGNSA. In nucleotides, the CDR3 is TGTGCCAGCAGCTTAGATGATCAGCCCCAGCATTTT. It codes for CASSLDDQPQHF.

The rearrangement joins TRBV4-2 to TRBJ2-7; 7 bases map to TRBD1. Per the germline V gene, CDR1 is LGHNA and CDR2 is YNFKEQ. V gave up 1 base and J gave up 5 bases; unmatched junction bases: 14. The length of the CDR3 is 17 residues. CDR3 loop: CASSQGDRLAGGNEQYF. CDR3 nucleotides: TGTGCCAGCAGCCAAGGAGACAGGCTGGCAGGGGGAAACGAGCAGTACTTC.

The V gene is TRBV28, the J gene TRBJ2-2; 8 nucleotides line up with TRBD2. V lost 4 bases and J lost 4; bases outside the gene matches: 5. The CDR3 runs to 15 residues. Germline CDR1 and CDR2: MDHEN and SYDVKM. CDR3 in DNA: TGTGCCAGCAGTTCCTTTAGCGGGATCACCGGGGAGCTGTTTTTT. Its protein is CASSSFSGITGELFF.

The genes are TRBV18 and TRBJ2-1; 12 bases align to TRBD2. V gave up 3 bases and J gave up 9 bases; unmatched junction bases: 6. CDR1 and CDR2 from the germline V gene are KGHSH and LQKENI. This CDR3 has 15 amino acids. CDR3 sequence reads: CASSPTSGSGSEQFF. CDR3 sequence (DNA): TGTGCCAGCTCACCGACTAGCGGGAGTGGGAGTGAGCAGTTCTTC.

V is TRBV18 and J is TRBJ1-4; TRBD1 agrees at 7 bases. J was trimmed by 3 bases and V by 5 bases; bases with no gene match: 15. The CDR3 is 18 amino acids. Germline V gives CDR1 KGHSH, CDR2 LQKENI. In nucleotides, the CDR3 is TGTGCCAGCTCAGGACGAAGCGCCGGACAGGATTCTAATGAAAAACTGTTTTTT. This translates into CASSGRSAGQDSNEKLFF. The entire variable domain, with the rest obtained from reference TRBV18 and TRBJ1-4, is as follows: NAGVMQNPRHLVRRRGQEARLRCSPMKGHSHVYWYRQLPEEGLKFMVYLQKENIIDESGMPKERFSAEFPKEGPSILRIQQVVRGDSAAYFCASSGRSAGQDSNEKLFFGSGTQLSVL.

Written as DNA, the CDR3 is TGCGCCAGCAGCTCCTCCACCGGGGAGCTGTTTTTT. This gives the protein CASSSSTGELFF. The chain has TRBV5-1 and TRBJ2-2, with D hard to call. The length of the CDR3 is 12 residues. The germline V gene has CDR1 SGHRS and CDR2 YFSETQ. V lost 3 bases and J lost 4, with 4 bases in between.

The rearrangement uses TRBV5-1 and TRBJ2-7, with TRBD1 matching over 9 bases. Trimming cost V 4 bases and J 4 bases; bases outside gene matches: 3. The CDR3 runs 13 residues. The germline CDR1 and CDR2 sequences are SGHRS and YFSETQ. The CDR3 loop reads CASSTGQGYEQYF. Here the CDR3 DNA reads TGCGCCAGCAGCACTGGACAGGGGTACGAGCAGTACTTC.

The chain recombines TRBV29-1 with TRBJ2-7; 9 nucleotides align to TRBD1. Losses at the gene ends were 6 bases for V and 2 bases for J; bases not matched to a gene: 5. This CDR3 contains 13 residues. From germline, CDR1 is SQVTM and CDR2 ANQGSEA. The CDR3 reads CSVAGTGTYEQYF. The CDR3 region has the DNA TGCAGCGTGGCCGGGACAGGGACCTACGAGCAGTACTTC.

The CDR3 DNA is TGTGCCAGCAGCGTGGGGGCCCCCTACGAGCAGTACTTC. Protein sequence: CASSVGAPYEQYF. V and J are TRBV9 and TRBJ2-7; D possibly corresponds to TRBD1 (6 bases). Germline CDR1 and CDR2: SGDLS and YYNGEE. Trimming pared 2 bases from V and 2 bases from J, leaving 8 bases between. This CDR3 spans 13 amino acids. Full variable domain (remainder filled in from reference TRBV9 and TRBJ2-7): DSGVTQTPKHLITATGQRVTLRCSPRSGDLSVYWYQQSLDQGLQFLIQYYNGEERAKGNILERFSAQQFPDLHSELNLSSLELGDSALYFCASSVGAPYEQYFGPGTRLTVT.